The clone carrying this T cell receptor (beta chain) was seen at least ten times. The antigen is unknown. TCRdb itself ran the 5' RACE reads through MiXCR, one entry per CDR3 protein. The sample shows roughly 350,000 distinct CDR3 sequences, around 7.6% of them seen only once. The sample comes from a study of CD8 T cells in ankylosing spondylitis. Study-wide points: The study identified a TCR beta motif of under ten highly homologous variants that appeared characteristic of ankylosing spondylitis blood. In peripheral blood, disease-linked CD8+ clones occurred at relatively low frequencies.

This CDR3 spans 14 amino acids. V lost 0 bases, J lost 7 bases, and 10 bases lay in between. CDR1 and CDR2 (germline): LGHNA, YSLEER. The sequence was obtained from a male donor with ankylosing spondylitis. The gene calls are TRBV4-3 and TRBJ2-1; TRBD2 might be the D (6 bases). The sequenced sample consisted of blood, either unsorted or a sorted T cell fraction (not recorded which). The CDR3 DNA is TGCGCCAGCAGCCAAGATCGTAGCGGTAATGAGCAGTTCTTC. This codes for CASSQDRSGNEQFF.